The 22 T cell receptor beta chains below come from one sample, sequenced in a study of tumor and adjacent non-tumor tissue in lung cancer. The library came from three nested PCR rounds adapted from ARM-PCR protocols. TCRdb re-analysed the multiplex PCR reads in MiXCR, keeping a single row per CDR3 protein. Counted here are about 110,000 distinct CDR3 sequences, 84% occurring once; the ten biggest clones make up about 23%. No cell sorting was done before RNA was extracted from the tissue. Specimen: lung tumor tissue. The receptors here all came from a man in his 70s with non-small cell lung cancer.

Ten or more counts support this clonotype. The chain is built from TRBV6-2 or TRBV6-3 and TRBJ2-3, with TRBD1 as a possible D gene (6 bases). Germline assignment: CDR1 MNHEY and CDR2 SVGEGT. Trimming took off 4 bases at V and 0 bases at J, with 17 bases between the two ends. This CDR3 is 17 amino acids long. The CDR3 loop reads CASSSGSGQPSTDTQYF. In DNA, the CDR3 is TGTGCCAGCAGTTCGGGATCAGGACAGCCTAGCACAGATACGCAGTATTTT.

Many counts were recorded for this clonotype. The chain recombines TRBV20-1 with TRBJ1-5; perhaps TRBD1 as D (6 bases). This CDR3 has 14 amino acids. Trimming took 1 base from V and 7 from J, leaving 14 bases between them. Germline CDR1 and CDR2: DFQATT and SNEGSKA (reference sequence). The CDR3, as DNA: TGCAGTGCTAGAGCCACACAGGGTACCCAGCCCCAGCATTTT. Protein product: CSARATQGTQPQHF.

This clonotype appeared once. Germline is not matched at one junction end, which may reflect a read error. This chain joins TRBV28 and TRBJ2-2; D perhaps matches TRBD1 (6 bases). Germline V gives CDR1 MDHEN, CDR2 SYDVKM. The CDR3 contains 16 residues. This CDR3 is CDSSLINPGDPGDLFF. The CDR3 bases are TGTGACAGCAGTTTGATCAACCCAGGGGATCCCGGGGATCTGTTTTTT.

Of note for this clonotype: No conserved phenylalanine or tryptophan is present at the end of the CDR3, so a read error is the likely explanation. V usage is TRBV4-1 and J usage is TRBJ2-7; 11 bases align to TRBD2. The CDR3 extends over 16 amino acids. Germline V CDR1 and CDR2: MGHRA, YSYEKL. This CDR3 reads CAISRTLAGEGDKQYL. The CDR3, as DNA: TGCGCCATCAGCCGGACACTAGCGGGAGAGGGGGACAAGCAGTACCTC.

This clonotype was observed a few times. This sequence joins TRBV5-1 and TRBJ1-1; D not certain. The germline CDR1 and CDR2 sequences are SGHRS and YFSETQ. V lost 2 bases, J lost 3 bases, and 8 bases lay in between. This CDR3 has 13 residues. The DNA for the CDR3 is TGCGCCAGCAGCTTTAAACTGGACACTGAAGCTTTCTTT. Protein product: CASSFKLDTEAFF.

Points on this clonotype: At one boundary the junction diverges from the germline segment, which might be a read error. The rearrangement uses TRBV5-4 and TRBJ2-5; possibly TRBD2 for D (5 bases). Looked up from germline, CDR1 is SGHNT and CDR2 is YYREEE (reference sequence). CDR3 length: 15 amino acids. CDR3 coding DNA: TGTGCCAGCAGCTTGGAGGGAGTTGTTGGGGAGACGCAGTACTTC. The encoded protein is CASSLEGVVGETQYF.

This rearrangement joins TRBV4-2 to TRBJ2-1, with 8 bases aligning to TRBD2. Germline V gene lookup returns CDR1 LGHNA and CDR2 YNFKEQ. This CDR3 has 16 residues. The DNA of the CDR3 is TGTGCTATCAGCCAAGACCTCGGGGGGGGCGGCGATGAGCAGTTCTTC. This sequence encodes CAISQDLGGGGDEQFF.

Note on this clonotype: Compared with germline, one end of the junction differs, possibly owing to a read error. The CDR3 DNA reads TGTGCCAGTAGTTCCAGGTTGCTTGGGGCCAACGTCCTGACTTTC. Translation: CASSSRLLGANVLTF. The chain joins TRBV6-5 to TRBJ2-6; D remains unclear. From germline, CDR1 is MNHEY and CDR2 SVGAGI. The CDR3 length is 15 residues.

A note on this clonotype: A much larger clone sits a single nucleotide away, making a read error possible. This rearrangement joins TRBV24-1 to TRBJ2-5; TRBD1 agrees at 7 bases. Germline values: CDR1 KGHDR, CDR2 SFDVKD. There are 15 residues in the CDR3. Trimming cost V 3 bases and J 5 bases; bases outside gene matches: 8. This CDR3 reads CATSDLTGTIETQYF. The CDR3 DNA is TGTGCCACCAGTGATCTGACAGGGACGATTGAGACCCAGTACTTC.

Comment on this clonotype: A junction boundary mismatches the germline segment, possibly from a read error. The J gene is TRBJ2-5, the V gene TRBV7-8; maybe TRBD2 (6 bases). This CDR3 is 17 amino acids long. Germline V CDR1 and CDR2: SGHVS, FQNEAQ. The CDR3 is CTSSLVSSGTGGETQYF. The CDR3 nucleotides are TGTACCAGCAGCTTAGTGTCGAGCGGAACTGGGGGGGAGACCCAGTACTTC.

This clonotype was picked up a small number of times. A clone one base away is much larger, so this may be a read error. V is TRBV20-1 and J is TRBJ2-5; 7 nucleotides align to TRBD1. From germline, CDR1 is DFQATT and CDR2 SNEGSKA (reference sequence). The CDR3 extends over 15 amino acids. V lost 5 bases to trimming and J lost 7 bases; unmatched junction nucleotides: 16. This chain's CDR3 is CSAYRRYRGRGTQYF. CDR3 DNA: TGCAGTGCTTACCGAAGGTACAGGGGAAGAGGGACCCAGTACTTC.

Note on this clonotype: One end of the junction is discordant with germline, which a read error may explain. CDR3 sequence (DNA): TGCAGTGATAATTCTGGGGGTGACAGCCGTAATTCAACCCTCCACTTT. The encoded protein is CSDNSGGDSRNSTLHF. J is TRBJ1-6 and V is TRBV20-1, with D possibly matching TRBD1 (5 bases). The CDR3 runs to 16 residues. The germline V gene encodes CDR1 DFQATT and CDR2 SNEGSKA (reference sequence).

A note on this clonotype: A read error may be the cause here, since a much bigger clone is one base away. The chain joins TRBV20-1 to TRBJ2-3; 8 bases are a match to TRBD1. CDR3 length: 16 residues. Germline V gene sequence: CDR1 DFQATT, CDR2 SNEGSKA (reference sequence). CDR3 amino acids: CNARDYGTGSTDTQYF. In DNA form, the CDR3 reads TGCAATGCTAGAGACTACGGGACAGGTAGCACAGATACGCAGTATTTT.

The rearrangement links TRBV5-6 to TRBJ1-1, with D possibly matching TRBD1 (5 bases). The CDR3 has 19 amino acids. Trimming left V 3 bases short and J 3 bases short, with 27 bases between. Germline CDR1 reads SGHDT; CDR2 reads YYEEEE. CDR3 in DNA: TGTGCCAGCAGCTCACCCGTGGCGAGACAGACACCTCATGACACTGAAGCTTTCTTT. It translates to CASSSPVARQTPHDTEAFF.

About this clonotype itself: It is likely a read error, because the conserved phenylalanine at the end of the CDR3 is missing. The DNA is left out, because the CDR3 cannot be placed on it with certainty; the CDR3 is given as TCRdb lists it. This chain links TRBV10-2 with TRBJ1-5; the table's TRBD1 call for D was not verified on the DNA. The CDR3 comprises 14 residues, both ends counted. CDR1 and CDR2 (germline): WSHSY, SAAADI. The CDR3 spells CASSWDRENQPRHS.

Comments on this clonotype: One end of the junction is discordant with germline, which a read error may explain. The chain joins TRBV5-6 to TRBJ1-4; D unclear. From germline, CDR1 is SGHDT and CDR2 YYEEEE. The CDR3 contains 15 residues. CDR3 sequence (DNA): TGTGTCAGCAGCTTGAGACGGAGAACTAATGAAAAACTGTTTTTT. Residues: CVSSLRRRTNEKLFF.

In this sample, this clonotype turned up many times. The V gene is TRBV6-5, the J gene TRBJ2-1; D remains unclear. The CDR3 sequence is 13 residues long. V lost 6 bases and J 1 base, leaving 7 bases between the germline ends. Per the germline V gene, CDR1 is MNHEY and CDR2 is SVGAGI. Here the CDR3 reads CASRMGSYNEQFF. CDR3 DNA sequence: TGTGCCAGCAGAATGGGATCCTACAATGAGCAGTTCTTC.

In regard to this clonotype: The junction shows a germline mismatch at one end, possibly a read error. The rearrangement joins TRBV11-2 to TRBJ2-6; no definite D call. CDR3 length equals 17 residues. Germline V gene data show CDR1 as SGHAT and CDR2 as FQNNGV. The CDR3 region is CASSLGLTNPKANVLTF. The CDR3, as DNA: TGTGCTAGCAGCTTGGGGTTAACTAACCCTAAGGCCAACGTCCTGACTTTC.

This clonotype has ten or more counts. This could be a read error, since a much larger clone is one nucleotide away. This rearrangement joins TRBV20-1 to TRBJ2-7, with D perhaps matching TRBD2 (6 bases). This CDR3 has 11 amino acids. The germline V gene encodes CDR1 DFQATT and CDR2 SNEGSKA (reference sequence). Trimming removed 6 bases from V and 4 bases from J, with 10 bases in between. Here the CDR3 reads CSASGPYEQYF. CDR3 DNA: TGCAGTGCGAGCGGGCCTTACGAGCAGTACTTC.

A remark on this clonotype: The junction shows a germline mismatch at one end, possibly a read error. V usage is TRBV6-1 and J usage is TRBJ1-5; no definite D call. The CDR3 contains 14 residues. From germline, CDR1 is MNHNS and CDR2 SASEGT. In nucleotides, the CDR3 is TGTGCCAGCGGCGCGGGGATTAGCAATCAACCCCAGCATTTT. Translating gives CASGAGISNQPQHF.

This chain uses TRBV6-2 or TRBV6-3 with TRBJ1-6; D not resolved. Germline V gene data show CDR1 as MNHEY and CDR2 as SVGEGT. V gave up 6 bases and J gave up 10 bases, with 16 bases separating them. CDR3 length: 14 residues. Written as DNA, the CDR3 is TGTGCCAGCAGCCGGCCGCTATCCTACTCACCCCTCCACTTT. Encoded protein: CASSRPLSYSPLHF.

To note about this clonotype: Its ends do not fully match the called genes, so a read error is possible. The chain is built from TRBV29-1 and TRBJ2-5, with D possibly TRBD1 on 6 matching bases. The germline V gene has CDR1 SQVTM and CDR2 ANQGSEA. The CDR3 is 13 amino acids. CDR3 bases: TGCAGCGTGGCCGACAGGTTACAAGAGACACAGCACTTC. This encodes CSVADRLQETQHF.